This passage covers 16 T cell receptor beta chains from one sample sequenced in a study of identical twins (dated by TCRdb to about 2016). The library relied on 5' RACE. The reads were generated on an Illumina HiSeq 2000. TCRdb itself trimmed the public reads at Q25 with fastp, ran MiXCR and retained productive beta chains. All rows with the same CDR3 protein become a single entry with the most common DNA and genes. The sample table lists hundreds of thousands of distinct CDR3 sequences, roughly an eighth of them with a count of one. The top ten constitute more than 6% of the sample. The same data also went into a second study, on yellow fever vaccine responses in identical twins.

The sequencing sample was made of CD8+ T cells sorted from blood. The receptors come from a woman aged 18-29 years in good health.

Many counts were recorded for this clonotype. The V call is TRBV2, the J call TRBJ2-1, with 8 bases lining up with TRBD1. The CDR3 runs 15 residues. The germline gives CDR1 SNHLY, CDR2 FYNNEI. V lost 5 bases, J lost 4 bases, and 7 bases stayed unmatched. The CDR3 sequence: CASSPGTGVYNEQFF. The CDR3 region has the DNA TGTGCCAGCAGTCCCGGGACAGGCGTTTACAATGAGCAGTTCTTC.

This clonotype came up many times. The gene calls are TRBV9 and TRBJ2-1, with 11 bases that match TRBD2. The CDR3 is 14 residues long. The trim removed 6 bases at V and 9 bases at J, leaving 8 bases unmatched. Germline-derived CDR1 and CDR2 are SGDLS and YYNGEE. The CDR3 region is CASNLAGGDFEQFF. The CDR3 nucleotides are TGTGCCAGCAACCTAGCGGGGGGCGACTTTGAGCAGTTCTTC.

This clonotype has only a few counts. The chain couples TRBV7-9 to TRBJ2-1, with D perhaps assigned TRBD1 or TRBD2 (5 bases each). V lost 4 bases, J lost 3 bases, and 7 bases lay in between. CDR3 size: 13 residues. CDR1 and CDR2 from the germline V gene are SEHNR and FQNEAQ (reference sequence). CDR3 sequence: CASSWDDYNEQFF. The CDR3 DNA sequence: TGTGCCAGCAGCTGGGACGACTACAATGAGCAGTTCTTC.

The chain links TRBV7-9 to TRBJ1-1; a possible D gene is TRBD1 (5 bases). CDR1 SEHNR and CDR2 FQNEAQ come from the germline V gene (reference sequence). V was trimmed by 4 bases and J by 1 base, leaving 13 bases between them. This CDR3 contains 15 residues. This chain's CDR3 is CASSSAQGPNTEAFF. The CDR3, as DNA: TGTGCCAGCAGCTCCGCTCAGGGTCCGAACACTGAAGCTTTCTTT.

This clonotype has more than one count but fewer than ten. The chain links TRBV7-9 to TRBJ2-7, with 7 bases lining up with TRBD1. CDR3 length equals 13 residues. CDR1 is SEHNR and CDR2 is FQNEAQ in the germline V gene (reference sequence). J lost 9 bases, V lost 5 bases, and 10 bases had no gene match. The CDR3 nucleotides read TGTGCCAGCAGCGCAACAGGGGTTTGGGTGCAGTACGTC. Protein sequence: CASSATGVWVQYV.

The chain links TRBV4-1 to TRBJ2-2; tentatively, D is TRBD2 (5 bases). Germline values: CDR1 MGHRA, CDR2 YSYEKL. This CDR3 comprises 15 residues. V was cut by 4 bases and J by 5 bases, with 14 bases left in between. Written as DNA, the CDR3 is TGCGCCAGCAGCCTCGGGGTAATGGGGACCGGGGAGCTGTTTTTT. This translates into CASSLGVMGTGELFF.

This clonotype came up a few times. CDR3 in amino acids: CASSPSADEQYV. Written as DNA, the CDR3 is TGTGCCAGCAGCCCGTCCGCGGACGAGCAGTACGTC. The chain is built from TRBV6-6 and TRBJ2-7; no clear D gene. The CDR3 is 12 amino acids. V was pared by 6 bases and J by 5 bases, with 11 bases between. Germline-derived CDR1 and CDR2 are MNHNY and SVGAGI (reference sequence).

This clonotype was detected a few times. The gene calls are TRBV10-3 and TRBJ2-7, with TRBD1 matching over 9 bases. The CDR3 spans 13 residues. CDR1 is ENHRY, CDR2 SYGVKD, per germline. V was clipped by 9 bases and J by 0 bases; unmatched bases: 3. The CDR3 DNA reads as TGTGCCATGGGGACAGGGAGCTCCTACGAGCAGTACTTC. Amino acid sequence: CAMGTGSSYEQYF.

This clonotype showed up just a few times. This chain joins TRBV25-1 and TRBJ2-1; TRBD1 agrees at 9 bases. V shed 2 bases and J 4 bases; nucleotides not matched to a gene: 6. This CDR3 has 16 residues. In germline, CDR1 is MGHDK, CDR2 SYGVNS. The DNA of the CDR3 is TGTGCCAGCAGTGAAACCGGGACAGGGACATACAATGAGCAGTTCTTC. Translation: CASSETGTGTYNEQFF. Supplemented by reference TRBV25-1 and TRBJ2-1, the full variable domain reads EADIYQTPRYLVIGTGKKITLECSQTMGHDKMYWYQQDPGMELHLIHYSYGVNSTEKGDLSSESTVSRIRTEHFPLTLESARPSHTSQYLCASSETGTGTYNEQFFGPGTRLTVL.

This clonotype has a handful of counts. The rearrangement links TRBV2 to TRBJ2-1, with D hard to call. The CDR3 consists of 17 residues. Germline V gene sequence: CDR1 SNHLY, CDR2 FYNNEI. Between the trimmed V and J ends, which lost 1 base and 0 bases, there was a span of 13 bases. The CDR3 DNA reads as TGTGCCAGCAGTGAAGAGATCCTAATGAGCTCCTACAATGAGCAGTTCTTC. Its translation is CASSEEILMSSYNEQFF.

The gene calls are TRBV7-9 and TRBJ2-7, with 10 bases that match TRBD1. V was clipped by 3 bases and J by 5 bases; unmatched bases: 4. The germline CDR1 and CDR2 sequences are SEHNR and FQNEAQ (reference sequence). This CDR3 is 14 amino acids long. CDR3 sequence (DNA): TGTGCCAGCAGCTTGGGACAGGGGACGGACGAGCAGTACGTC. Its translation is CASSLGQGTDEQYV.

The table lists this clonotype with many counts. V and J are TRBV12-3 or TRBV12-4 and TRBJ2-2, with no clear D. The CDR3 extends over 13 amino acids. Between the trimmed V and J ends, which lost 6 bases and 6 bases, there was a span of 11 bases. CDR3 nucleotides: TGTGCCAGCAGCCCTATAGTTCCCGGGGAGCTGTTTTTT. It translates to CASSPIVPGELFF.

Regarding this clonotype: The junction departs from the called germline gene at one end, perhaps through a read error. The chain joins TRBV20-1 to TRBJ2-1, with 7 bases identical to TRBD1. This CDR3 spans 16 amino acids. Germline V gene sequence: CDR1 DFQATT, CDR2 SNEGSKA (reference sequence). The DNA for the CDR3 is TGCAGTGCTGGAGAACCACAGGGGAGCTCCTACAATGAGCAGTTCTTC. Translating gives CSAGEPQGSSYNEQFF.

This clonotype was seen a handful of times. The CDR3 bases are TGTGCCAGCAGTTCAGGGCAGCATGGCTACACCTTC. As protein: CASSSGQHGYTF. The V call is TRBV27, the J call TRBJ1-2; the D gene is possibly TRBD1 (5 bases). Germline CDR1 is MNHEY and CDR2 is SMNVEV (reference sequence). Trimming took 4 bases from V and 6 from J, leaving 9 bases between them. The CDR3 runs to 12 residues.

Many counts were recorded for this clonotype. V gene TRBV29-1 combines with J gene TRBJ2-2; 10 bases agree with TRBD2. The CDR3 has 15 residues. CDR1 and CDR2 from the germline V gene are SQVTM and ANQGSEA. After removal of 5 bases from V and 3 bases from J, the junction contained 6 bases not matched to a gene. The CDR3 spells CSVYLSGRYTGELFF. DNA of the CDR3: TGCAGCGTTTACCTTAGCGGGAGGTACACCGGGGAGCTGTTTTTT.

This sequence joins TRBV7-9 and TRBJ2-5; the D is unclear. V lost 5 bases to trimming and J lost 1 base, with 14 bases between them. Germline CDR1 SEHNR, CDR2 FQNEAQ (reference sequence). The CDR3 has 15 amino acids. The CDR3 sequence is CASSLGPTRQETQYF. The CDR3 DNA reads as TGTGCCAGCAGCCTCGGACCGACGCGCCAAGAGACCCAGTACTTC.